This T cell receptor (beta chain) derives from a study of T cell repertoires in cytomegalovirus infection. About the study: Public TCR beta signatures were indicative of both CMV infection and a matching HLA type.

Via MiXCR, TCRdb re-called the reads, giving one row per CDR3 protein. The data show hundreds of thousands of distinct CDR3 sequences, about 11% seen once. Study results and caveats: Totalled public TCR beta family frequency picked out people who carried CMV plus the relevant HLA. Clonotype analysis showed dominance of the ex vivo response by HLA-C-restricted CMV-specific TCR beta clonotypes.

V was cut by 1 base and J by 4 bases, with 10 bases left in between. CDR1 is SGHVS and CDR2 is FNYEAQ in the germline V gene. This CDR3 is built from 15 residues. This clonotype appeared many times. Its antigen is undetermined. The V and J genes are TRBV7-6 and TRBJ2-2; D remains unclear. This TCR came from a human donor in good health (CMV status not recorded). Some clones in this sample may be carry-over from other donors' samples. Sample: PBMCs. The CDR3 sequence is CASSLDGFSTGELFF. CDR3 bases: TGTGCCAGCAGCTTAGATGGGTTTTCCACCGGGGAGCTGTTTTTT.